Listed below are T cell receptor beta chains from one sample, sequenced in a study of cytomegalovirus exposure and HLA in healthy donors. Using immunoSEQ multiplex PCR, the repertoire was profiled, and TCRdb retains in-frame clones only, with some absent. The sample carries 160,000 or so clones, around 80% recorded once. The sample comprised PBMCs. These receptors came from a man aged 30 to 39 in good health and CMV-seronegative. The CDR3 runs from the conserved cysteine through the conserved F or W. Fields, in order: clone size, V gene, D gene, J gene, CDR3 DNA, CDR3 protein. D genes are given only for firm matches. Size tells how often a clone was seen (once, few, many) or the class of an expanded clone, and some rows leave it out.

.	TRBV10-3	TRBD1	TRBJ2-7	TGTGCCATCAGTGAGTCAGACAGGGGGCCCTCCTACGAGCAGTACTTC	CAISESDRGPSYEQYF
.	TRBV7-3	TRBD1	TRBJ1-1	TGTGCCAGCAGCTCAGGGGGCGGCACTGAAGCTTTCTTT	CASSSGGGTEAFF
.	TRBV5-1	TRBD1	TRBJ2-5	TGCGCCAGCAGCTTGGGGGACAGGGAGCAAGAGACCCAGTACTTC	CASSLGDREQETQYF
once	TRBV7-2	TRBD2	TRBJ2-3	TGTGCCAGCAGCTCCCGGGGGGTATTCCCAGATACGCAGTATTTT	CASSSRGVFPDTQYF
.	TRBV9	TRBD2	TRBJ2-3	TGTGCCAGCAGCGTAGCTAGCGGGAGGATTTTCCAACCGGCAGATACGCAGTATTTT	CASSVASGRIFQPADTQYF
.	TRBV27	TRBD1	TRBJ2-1	TGTGCCAGCAGTACCGGGACAGGGGGAGTAAATGAGCAGTTCTTC	CASSTGTGGVNEQFF
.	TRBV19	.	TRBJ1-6	TGTGCCAGTAGTTCCCCCGGGACTGATTATAATTCACCCCTCCACTTT	CASSSPGTDYNSPLHF
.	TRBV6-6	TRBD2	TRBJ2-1	TGTGCCAGCAGTCCCGGACTAGCGTTTAATGAGCAGTTCTTC	CASSPGLAFNEQFF
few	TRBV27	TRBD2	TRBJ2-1	TGTGCCAGCAGTAGAGGACTAGCGGGAAACAATGAGCAGTTCTTC	CASSRGLAGNNEQFF
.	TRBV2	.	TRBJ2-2	TGTGCCAGCAGTGTATCAGGGCCGAACACCGGGGAGCTGTTTTTT	CASSVSGPNTGELFF
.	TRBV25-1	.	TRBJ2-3	TGTGCCAGCAGTGACCTTCTCGCGAGGGAAGATACGCAGTATTTT	CASSDLLAREDTQYF
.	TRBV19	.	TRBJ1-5	TGTGCCAGTAGTATAGGTTCCGGTGCGGGGTATAGCAATCAGCCCCAGCATTTT	CASSIGSGAGYSNQPQHF
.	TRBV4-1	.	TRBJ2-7	TGCGCCAGCAGCCAGCCACTGGAGGGAAACGAGCAGTACTTC	CASSQPLEGNEQYF
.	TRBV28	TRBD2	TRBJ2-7	TGTGCCAGCAGACTAGCGGGGGGGCCCCTAGGCTACGAGCAGTACTTC	CASRLAGGPLGYEQYF
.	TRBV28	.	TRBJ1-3	TGTGCCAGCAGTTTATTGTCCAGGGGAGGGGACACCATATATTTT	CASSLLSRGGDTIYF
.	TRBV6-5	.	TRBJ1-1	TGTGCCAGCAGTCTCAGGGGCACTGAAGCTTTCTTT	CASSLRGTEAFF